The sequence of this TCR beta chain was determined in a study of identical twins. The CDR3 is made up of 11 amino acids. The V and J ends lost 3 bases and 8 bases respectively, with 10 bases between them. CDR1 is GTSNPN, CDR2 SVGIG, per germline (reference sequence). It was template switching that added a universal primer site, and there were unique molecular identifiers on the cDNA. TCRdb re-derived calls from the 5' RACE reads in MiXCR, one entry per CDR3 protein. The sample records about 210,000 distinct CDR3 sequences, less than 10% being singletons. There are a few counts of this clonotype. No antigen is known for it. Whole-study results and caveats: Insertion counts were lower in abundant cord blood beta clonotypes, a trend that memory repertoires did not show. Without tracking the same donors, conclusions rested on cross-sectional statistical analysis.

Sequenced input: memory (CD45RO+) T cells sorted from blood. This TCR was sampled from a woman aged 18-29 years in good health. The chain has TRBV30 and TRBJ1-1; no reliable D call. CDR3 sequence: CAWSYLTEAFF. The CDR3 nucleotides are TGTGCCTGGAGCTACTTAACCGAAGCTTTCTTT. Based on the CDR3 plus reference TRBV30 and TRBJ1-1, the full variable domain is SQTIHQWPATLVQPVGSPLSLECTVEGTSNPNLYWYRQAAGRGLQLLFYSVGIGQISSEVPQNLSASRPQDRQFILSSKKLLLSDSGFYLCAWSYLTEAFFGQGTRLTVV.